Listed here is a single T cell receptor (beta chain). These data belong to a study of blood T cell repertoires in COVID-19. About the study: Collection of acute and convalescent COVID-19 samples took place in the United States, Italy and Spain. The analysed material was cDNA or gDNA that came from T cells, B-cell-depleted T cells, or PBMCs.

As originally analysed: For nucleated cells, counts were estimated from reference gene primer amplification. Sequenced by immunoSEQ multiplex PCR; TCRdb stores in-frame clones only, minus some. That table supplies the V and J calls and clone size; D and trimming were determined from the DNA. The top ten hold 0.95% to 1.5% of the sample, which has tens of thousands of clones, 82% seen once. This clonotype originated in a woman aged 80 or over with acute or convalescent COVID-19. Sequenced sample: peripheral blood.

CDR3 sequence reads: CASRSGTIFSGYTF. The CDR3 nucleotides are TGTGCCAGCAGATCCGGTACGATTTTCTCTGGCTACACCTTC. This sequence joins TRBV6-5 and TRBJ1-2, with unresolved D. The CDR3 spans 14 residues. V was cut by 6 bases and J by 7 bases, with 18 bases left in between. From germline, CDR1 is MNHEY and CDR2 SVGAGI.